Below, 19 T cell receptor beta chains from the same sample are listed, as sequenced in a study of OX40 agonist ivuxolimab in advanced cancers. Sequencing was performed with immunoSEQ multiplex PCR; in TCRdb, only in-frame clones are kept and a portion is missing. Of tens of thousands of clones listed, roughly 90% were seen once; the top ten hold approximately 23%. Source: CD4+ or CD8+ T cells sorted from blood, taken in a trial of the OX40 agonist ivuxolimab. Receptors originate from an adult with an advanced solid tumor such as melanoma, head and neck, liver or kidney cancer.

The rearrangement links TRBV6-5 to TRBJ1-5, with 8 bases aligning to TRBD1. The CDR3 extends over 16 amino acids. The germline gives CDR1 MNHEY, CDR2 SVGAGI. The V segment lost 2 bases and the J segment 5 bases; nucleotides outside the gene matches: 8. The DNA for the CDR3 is TGTGCCAGCAGTTACACCAGGGGGCACGGCCATCAGCCCCAGCATTTT. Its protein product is CASSYTRGHGHQPQHF.

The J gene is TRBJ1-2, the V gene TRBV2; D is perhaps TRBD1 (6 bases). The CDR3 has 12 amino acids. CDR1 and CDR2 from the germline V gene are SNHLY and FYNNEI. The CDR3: CAKKGQDYGYTF. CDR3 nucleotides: TGTGCTAAAAAGGGACAAGACTATGGCTACACCTTC.

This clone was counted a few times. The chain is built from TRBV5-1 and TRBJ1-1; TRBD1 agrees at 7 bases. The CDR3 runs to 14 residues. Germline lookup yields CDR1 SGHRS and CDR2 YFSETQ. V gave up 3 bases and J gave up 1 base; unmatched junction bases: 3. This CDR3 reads CASSSRQGNTEAFF. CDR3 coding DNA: TGCGCCAGCAGCTCGAGACAGGGGAACACTGAAGCTTTCTTT.

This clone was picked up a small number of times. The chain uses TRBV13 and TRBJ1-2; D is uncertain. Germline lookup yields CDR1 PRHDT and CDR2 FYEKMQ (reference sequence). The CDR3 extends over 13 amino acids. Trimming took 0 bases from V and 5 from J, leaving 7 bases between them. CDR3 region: CASSLGRAYGYTF. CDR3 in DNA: TGTGCCAGCAGCTTAGGGCGGGCATATGGCTACACCTTC. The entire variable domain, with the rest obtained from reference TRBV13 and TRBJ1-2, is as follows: AAGVIQSPRHLIKEKRETATLKCYPIPRHDTVYWYQQGPGQDPQFLISFYEKMQSDKGSIPDRFSAQQFSDYHSELNMSSLELGDSALYFCASSLGRAYGYTFGSGTRLTVV.

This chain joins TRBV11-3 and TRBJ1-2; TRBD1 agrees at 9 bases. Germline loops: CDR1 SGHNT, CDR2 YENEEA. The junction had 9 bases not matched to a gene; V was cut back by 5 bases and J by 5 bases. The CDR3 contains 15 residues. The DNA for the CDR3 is TGTGCCAGCAGCACCAGGGACAGGGAGATGTATGGCTACACCTTC. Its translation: CASSTRDREMYGYTF.

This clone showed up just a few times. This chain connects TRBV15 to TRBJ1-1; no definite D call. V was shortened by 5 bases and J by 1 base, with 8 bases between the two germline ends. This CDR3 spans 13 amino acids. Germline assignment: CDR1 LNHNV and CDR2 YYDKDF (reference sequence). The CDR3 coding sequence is TGTGCCACCAGCCCCCGCGGGAACACTGAAGCTTTCTTT. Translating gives CATSPRGNTEAFF.

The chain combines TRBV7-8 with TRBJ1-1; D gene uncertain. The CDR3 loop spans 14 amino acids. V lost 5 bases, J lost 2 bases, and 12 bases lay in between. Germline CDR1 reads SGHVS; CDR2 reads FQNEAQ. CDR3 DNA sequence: TGTGCCAGCAGCCCACTCCCTCTAAACACTGAAGCTTTCTTT. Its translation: CASSPLPLNTEAFF.

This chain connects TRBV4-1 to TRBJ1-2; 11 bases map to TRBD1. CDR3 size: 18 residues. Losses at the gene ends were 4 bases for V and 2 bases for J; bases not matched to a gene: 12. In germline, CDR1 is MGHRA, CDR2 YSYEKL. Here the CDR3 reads CASSPDSGTGGFNYGYTF. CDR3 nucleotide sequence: TGCGCCAGCAGCCCAGACTCCGGGACAGGGGGATTCAACTATGGCTACACCTTC.

Here the CDR3 reads CASSPGQWNTIYF. The CDR3 DNA follows: TGTGCCAGCAGCCCAGGACAGTGGAACACCATATATTTT. The chain is built from TRBV9 and TRBJ1-3; D perhaps matches TRBD1 (6 bases). Germline V CDR1 and CDR2: SGDLS, YYNGEE. This CDR3 has 13 amino acids. V lost 4 bases, J lost 7 bases, and 12 bases lay in between.

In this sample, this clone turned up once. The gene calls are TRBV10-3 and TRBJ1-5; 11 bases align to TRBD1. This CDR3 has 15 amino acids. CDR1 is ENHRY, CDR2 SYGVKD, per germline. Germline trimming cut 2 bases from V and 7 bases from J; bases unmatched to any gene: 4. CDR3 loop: CAISEGQGAVQPQHF. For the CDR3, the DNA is TGTGCCATCAGTGAGGGACAGGGGGCGGTCCAGCCCCAGCATTTT.

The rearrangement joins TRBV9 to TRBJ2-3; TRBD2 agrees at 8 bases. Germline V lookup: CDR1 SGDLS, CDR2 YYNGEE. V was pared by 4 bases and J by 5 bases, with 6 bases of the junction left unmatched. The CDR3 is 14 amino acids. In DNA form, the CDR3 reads TGTGCCAGCAGCCTGGAGCTAGCGGGAGATACGCAGTATTTT. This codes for CASSLELAGDTQYF.

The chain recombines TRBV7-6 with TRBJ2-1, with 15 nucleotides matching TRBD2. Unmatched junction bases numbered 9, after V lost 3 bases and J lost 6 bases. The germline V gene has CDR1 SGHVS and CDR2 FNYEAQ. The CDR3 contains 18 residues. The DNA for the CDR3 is TGTGCCAGCAGCTTCGGGACTAGCGGGAGGTCGAGGGGCAATGAGCAGTTCTTC. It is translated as CASSFGTSGRSRGNEQFF.

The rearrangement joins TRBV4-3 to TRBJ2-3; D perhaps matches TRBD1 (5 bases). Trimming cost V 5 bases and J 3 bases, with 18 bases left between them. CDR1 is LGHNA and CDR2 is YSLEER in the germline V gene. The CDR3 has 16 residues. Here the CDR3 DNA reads TGCGCCAGCAGCGGCTCTATAGTTCAGGGTACAGATACGCAGTATTTT. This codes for CASSGSIVQGTDTQYF.

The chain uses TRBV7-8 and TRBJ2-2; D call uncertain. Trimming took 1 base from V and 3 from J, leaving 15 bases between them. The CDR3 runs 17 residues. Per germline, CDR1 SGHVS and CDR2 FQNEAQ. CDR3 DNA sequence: TGTGCCAGCAGCTTAGGTGTGGGGATCCTTTACACCGGGGAGCTGTTTTTT. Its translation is CASSLGVGILYTGELFF.

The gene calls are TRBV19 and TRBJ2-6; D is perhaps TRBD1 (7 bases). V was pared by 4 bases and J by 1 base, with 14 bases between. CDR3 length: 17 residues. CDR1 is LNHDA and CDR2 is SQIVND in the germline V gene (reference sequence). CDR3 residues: CASSTRDRLSGANVLTF. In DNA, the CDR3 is TGTGCCAGTAGTACGCGGGACAGACTGTCTGGGGCCAACGTCCTGACTTTC.

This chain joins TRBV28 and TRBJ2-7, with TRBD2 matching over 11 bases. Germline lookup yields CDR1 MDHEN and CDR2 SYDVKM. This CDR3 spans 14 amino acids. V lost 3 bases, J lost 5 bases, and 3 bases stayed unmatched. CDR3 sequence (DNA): TGTGCCAGCAGTTTCACTAGCGGGAGTCACGAGCAGTACGTC. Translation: CASSFTSGSHEQYV.

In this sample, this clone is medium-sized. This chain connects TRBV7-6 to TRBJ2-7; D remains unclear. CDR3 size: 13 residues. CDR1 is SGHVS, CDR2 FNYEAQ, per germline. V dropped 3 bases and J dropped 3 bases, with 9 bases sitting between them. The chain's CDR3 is CASSLGPNYEQYF. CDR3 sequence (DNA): TGTGCCAGCAGCTTGGGTCCCAACTACGAGCAGTACTTC.

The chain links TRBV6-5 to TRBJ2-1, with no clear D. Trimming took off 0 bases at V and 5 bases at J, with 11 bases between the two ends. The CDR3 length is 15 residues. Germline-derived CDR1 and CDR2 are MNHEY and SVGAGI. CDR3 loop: CASSYSPPMNNEQFF. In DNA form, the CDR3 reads TGTGCCAGCAGTTACTCCCCCCCGATGAACAATGAGCAGTTCTTC.

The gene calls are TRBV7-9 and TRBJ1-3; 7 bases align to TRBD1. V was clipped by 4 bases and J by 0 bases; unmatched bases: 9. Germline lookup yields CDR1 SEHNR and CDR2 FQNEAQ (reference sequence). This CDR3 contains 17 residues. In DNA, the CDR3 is TGTGCCAGCAGCTCACCCAAAGGGACAGACTCTGGAAACACCATATATTTT. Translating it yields CASSSPKGTDSGNTIYF.